The 20 T cell receptor beta chains below were found in one sample sequenced in a study of T cells in Graves' hyperthyroidism and ophthalmopathy. Researchers took RNA transcripts and amplified the TCR beta CDR3 regions from them. Initially, a first-round RT-PCR of the TCR CDR3 employed the HTBI primer set. TCRdb independently ran MiXCR on the multiplex PCR reads; one entry per CDR3 protein. In the table there are more than 500,000 distinct CDR3 sequences, about 16% of which are singletons. The sequencing input was blood. Receptors were obtained from a woman aged 25 to 39 with Graves' ophthalmopathy.

This clonotype was seen ten or more times. This chain links TRBV10-3 with TRBJ1-1; 7 bases fit TRBD1. CDR1 and CDR2 from the germline V gene are ENHRY and SYGVKD. The CDR3 totals 14 residues. V trimming: 7 bases; J trimming: 2 bases; junction bases outside the gene matches: 7. CDR3 sequence (DNA): TGTGCCATCACCAACAGGGGCCCCAACACTGAAGCTTTCTTT. Protein sequence: CAITNRGPNTEAFF.

V is TRBV20-1 and J is TRBJ2-1; 10 bases match TRBD2. CDR1 and CDR2 from the germline V gene are DFQATT and SNEGSKA (reference sequence). Trimming removed 3 bases from V and 5 bases from J; junction bases left unmatched: 4. The CDR3 contains 14 residues. The CDR3 DNA follows: TGCAGTGCTAGCCTGGGACTAGCGAACAATGAGCAGTTCTTC. Its translation is CSASLGLANNEQFF.

This clonotype occurred many times. The rearrangement uses TRBV5-1 and TRBJ2-1, with unresolved D. There are 16 residues in the CDR3. CDR1 is SGHRS and CDR2 is YFSETQ in the germline V gene. The V end lost 0 bases, the J end lost 0 bases, and 10 bases lay between the germline ends. The CDR3 nucleotides read TGCGCCAGCAGCTTGGTGTCGGGCCTCTCCTACAATGAGCAGTTCTTC. It is translated as CASSLVSGLSYNEQFF.

This sequence joins TRBV15 and TRBJ2-7, with 7 bases matching TRBD2. V lost 2 bases, J lost 4 bases, and 2 bases stayed unmatched. CDR1 LNHNV and CDR2 YYDKDF come from the germline V gene (reference sequence). The length of the CDR3 is 13 residues. CDR3 coding DNA: TGTGCCACCAGCAGAAGACTAGCTTACGAGCAGTACTTC. It translates to CATSRRLAYEQYF.

This clonotype was counted only a few times. The chain has TRBV28 and TRBJ2-1, with a tentative D call TRBD2 (5 bases). V was pared by 3 bases and J by 0 bases, with 9 bases between. The CDR3 runs 15 residues. CDR1 MDHEN and CDR2 SYDVKM come from the germline V gene. In nucleotides, the CDR3 is TGTGCCAGCAGTTTGGTTAGCGACTCCTACAATGAGCAGTTCTTC. Its protein is CASSLVSDSYNEQFF.

In this sample, this clonotype turned up many times. The rearrangement joins TRBV18 to TRBJ1-2; TRBD1 is a possible D gene (5 bases). Germline V lookup: CDR1 KGHSH, CDR2 LQKENI. V lost 4 bases to trimming and J lost 4 bases, with 13 bases between them. The CDR3 consists of 14 residues. CDR3 residues: CASSLETAFYGYTF. CDR3 DNA sequence: TGTGCCAGCTCACTTGAGACAGCCTTCTATGGCTACACCTTC.

The chain has TRBV11-1 and TRBJ2-7; the match to TRBD1 covers 9 bases. The CDR3 sequence is 14 residues long. The germline V gene encodes CDR1 SGHAT and CDR2 FQDESV (reference sequence). The V gene end was trimmed by 5 bases and the J gene end by 6 bases; junction bases not matched to a gene: 8. The CDR3: CASSAGQGSLEQYF. DNA for the CDR3: TGTGCCAGCAGCGCGGGACAGGGATCCCTCGAGCAGTACTTC.

Many counts were recorded for this clonotype. The chain combines TRBV20-1 with TRBJ1-5; TRBD1 matches at 7 bases. Germline V gene lookup returns CDR1 DFQATT and CDR2 SNEGSKA (reference sequence). This CDR3 is built from 12 residues. V lost 8 bases and J lost 5; bases outside the gene matches: 6. CDR3 sequence reads: CSPGTGDQPQHF. The CDR3 DNA reads as TGCAGTCCAGGCACAGGGGATCAGCCCCAGCATTTT.

This clonotype came up many times. The rearrangement joins TRBV18 to TRBJ2-2, with 8 bases that match TRBD2. The CDR3 runs 16 residues. V lost 3 bases and J lost 5; bases outside the gene matches: 8. From germline, CDR1 is KGHSH and CDR2 LQKENI. The CDR3 DNA follows: TGTGCCAGCTCACCGTCAGCGGGAGTGGTGACCGGGGAGCTGTTTTTT. It translates to CASSPSAGVVTGELFF.

This clonotype was observed a handful of times. The genes are TRBV15 and TRBJ1-2, with 8 bases matching TRBD1. The junction had 8 bases not matched to a gene; V was cut back by 3 bases and J by 8 bases. CDR1 is LNHNV and CDR2 is YYDKDF in the germline V gene (reference sequence). CDR3 size: 14 residues. The CDR3 loop is CATSRDRAKEGYTF. CDR3 nucleotide sequence: TGTGCCACCAGCAGGGACAGGGCTAAAGAAGGCTACACCTTC.

This clonotype was seen many times. The chain carries TRBV29-1 and TRBJ2-7; 9 nucleotides match TRBD2. The length of the CDR3 is 12 residues. Trimming took 6 bases from V and 4 from J; bases not matched to a gene: 4. Germline CDR1 reads SQVTM; CDR2 reads ANQGSEA. The CDR3 nucleotides read TGCAGCGTGACTAGCGGATCTTACGAGCAGTACTTC. Its translation is CSVTSGSYEQYF.

V is TRBV7-2 and J is TRBJ2-1; tentatively, D is TRBD1 or TRBD2 (5 bases each). This CDR3 has 14 residues. Deletions cut 9 bases from V and 6 bases from J, with 18 bases between. The germline CDR1 and CDR2 sequences are SGHTA and FQGNSA. The CDR3 nucleotides read TGTGCCAGTGCCGGGGCCCCCTTTGGCAATGAGCAGTTCTTC. This gives the protein CASAGAPFGNEQFF.

This clonotype was observed many times. This chain connects TRBV28 to TRBJ2-1, with D hard to call. Looked up from germline, CDR1 is MDHEN and CDR2 is SYDVKM. The CDR3 length is 12 residues. Trimming pared 2 bases from V and 9 bases from J, leaving 8 bases between. The CDR3 DNA sequence: TGTGCCAGCAGTTTAGCCCCGGGTGAGCAGTTCTTC. Translation: CASSLAPGEQFF.

The chain combines TRBV9 with TRBJ1-4; D not resolved. Germline-derived CDR1 and CDR2 are SGDLS and YYNGEE. V was pared by 4 bases and J by 3 bases, with 10 bases between. The CDR3 is made up of 14 amino acids. CDR3 in amino acids: CASSPGGPNEKLFF. The CDR3 bases are TGTGCCAGCAGCCCGGGTGGGCCTAATGAAAAACTGTTTTTT.

This clonotype was detected only once. V gene TRBV6-1 combines with J gene TRBJ2-3, with TRBD2 matching 13 bases. Germline trimming cut 8 bases from V and 4 bases from J; bases unmatched to any gene: 9. The CDR3 length is 16 residues. Germline assignment: CDR1 MNHNS and CDR2 SASEGT. This CDR3 is CASHTGTSGTPDTQYF. The CDR3 DNA reads as TGTGCCAGCCATACCGGGACTAGCGGGACCCCAGATACGCAGTATTTT.

This clonotype appeared many times. The genes are TRBV12-3 or TRBV12-4 and TRBJ2-3; TRBD2 aligns across 10 bases. Germline trimming cut 5 bases from V and 2 bases from J; bases unmatched to any gene: 7. The CDR3 is 16 residues long. CDR3 bases: TGTGCCAGCAGTGACCCTAGCGGGAGCTCCACAGATACGCAGTATTTT. Protein product: CASSDPSGSSTDTQYF.

The table lists this clonotype with a few counts. This sequence joins TRBV11-2 and TRBJ2-1, with 8 bases aligning to TRBD1. V gave up 7 bases and J gave up 7 bases; unmatched junction bases: 21. Germline loops: CDR1 SGHAT, CDR2 FQNNGV. CDR3 length equals 18 residues. CDR3 coding DNA: TGTGCCAGCAACATTAGGGTATCAGGGGGCCGATTTCGGAATGAGCAGTTCTTC. It codes for CASNIRVSGGRFRNEQFF.

This clonotype was detected a few times. This sequence joins TRBV10-1 and TRBJ2-5; D remains unclear. Germline values: CDR1 WNHNN, CDR2 SYGVQD (reference sequence). V dropped 3 bases and J dropped 1 base, with 6 bases sitting between them. The CDR3 totals 13 residues. The CDR3 DNA reads as TGCGCCAGCAGTGATGGCGGCCAAGAGACCCAGTACTTC. Translation gives CASSDGGQETQYF.

This clonotype came up many times. V usage is TRBV30 and J usage is TRBJ2-1; 8 nucleotides align to TRBD1. CDR1 GTSNPN and CDR2 SVGIG come from the germline V gene (reference sequence). CDR3 length equals 11 residues. Losses at the gene ends were 4 bases for V and 10 bases for J; bases not matched to a gene: 3. This CDR3 is CAWNRQGEQFF. The CDR3 coding sequence is TGTGCCTGGAATAGACAGGGGGAGCAGTTCTTC.

A few counts support this clonotype. The chain employs TRBV7-2 and TRBJ2-2; D possibly matches TRBD1 or TRBD2 (6 bases each). V was clipped by 8 bases and J by 4 bases, with 14 bases between them. CDR1 and CDR2 from the germline V gene are SGHTA and FQGNSA. This CDR3 comprises 14 residues. CDR3 nucleotides: TGTGCCAGCTTGGGGGGCATCGTCACCGGGGAGCTGTTTTTT. This gives the protein CASLGGIVTGELFF. The full variable domain, rest sourced from reference TRBV7-2 and TRBJ2-2, is GAGVSQSPSNKVTEKGKDVELRCDPISGHTALYWYRQSLGQGLEFLIYFQGNSAPDKSGLPSDRFSAERTGGSVSTLTIQRTQQEDSAVYLCASLGGIVTGELFFGEGSRLTVL.